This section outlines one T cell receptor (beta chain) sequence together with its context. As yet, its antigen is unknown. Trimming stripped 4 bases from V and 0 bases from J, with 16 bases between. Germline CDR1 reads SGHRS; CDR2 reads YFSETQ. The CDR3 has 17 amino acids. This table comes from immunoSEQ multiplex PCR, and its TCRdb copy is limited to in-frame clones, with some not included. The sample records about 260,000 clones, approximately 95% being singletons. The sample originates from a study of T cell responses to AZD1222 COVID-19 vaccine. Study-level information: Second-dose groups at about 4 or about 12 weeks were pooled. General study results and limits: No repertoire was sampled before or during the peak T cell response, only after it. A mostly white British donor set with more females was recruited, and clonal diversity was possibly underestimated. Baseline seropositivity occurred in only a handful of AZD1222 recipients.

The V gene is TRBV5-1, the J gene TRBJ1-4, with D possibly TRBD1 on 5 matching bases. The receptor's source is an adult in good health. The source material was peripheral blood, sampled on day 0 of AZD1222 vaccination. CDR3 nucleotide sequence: TGCGCCAGCAGCCGACCCTCCCGGGACTCAACTAATGAAAAACTGTTTTTT. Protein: CASSRPSRDSTNEKLFF. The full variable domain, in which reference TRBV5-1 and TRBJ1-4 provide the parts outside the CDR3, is KAGVTQTPRYLIKTRGQQVTLSCSPISGHRSVSWYQQTPGQGLQFLFEYFSETQRNKGNFPGRFSGRQFSNSRSEMNVSTLELGDSALYLCASSRPSRDSTNEKLFFGSGTQLSVL.